This T cell receptor (beta chain) was identified in a study of T-cell memory formation after mild COVID-19. About the study: The two donors had largely donor-specific TCR clusters. Whole-study findings and limits: Most CD4+ clones that shrank were in CM and EM, while CD8+ ones turned up in EMRA.

Concerning this clonotype itself: Its target is unknown.

From 5'RACE with constant-segment primers came TCR alpha and TCR beta cDNA libraries that carried sample barcodes and UMIs. TCRdb redid the calling of the 5' RACE reads with MiXCR, one entry per CDR3 protein. The data contain about 560,000 distinct CDR3 sequences, approximately 15% of them singletons. V lost 1 base and J 3 bases, leaving 7 bases between the germline ends. The germline V gene has CDR1 MGHRA and CDR2 YSYEKL. The CDR3 loop spans 13 amino acids. The sequenced sample was PBMCs or a T cell subset sorted from them (not recorded which). The V gene is TRBV4-1, the J gene TRBJ2-7; no firm D call. This receptor was identified in an adult woman who had mild COVID-19 (a few samples of this study predate the infection). Cell type and time point are not known. Here the CDR3 reads CASSQGLNYEQYF. The CDR3 nucleotides read TGCGCCAGCAGCCAAGGACTTAACTACGAGCAGTACTTC.